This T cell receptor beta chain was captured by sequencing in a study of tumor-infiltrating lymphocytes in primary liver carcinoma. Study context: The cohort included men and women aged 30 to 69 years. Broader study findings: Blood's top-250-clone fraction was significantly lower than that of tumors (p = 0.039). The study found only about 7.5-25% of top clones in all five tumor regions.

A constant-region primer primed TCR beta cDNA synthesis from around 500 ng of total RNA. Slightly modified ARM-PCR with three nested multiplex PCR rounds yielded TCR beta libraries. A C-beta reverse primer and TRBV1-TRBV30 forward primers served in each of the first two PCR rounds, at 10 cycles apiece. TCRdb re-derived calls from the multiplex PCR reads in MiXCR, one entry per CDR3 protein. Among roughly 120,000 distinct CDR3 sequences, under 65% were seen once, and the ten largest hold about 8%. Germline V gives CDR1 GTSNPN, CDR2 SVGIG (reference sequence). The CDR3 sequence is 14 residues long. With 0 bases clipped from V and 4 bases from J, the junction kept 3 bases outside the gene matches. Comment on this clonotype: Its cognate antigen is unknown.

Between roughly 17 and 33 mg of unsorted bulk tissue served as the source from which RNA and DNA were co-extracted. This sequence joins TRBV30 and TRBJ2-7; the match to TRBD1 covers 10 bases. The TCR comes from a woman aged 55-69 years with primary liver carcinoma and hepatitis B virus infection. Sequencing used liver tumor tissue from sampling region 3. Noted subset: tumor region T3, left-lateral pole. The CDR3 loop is CAWSVGTGAYEQYF. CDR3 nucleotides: TGTGCCTGGAGTGTGGGGACAGGGGCTTACGAGCAGTACTTC.